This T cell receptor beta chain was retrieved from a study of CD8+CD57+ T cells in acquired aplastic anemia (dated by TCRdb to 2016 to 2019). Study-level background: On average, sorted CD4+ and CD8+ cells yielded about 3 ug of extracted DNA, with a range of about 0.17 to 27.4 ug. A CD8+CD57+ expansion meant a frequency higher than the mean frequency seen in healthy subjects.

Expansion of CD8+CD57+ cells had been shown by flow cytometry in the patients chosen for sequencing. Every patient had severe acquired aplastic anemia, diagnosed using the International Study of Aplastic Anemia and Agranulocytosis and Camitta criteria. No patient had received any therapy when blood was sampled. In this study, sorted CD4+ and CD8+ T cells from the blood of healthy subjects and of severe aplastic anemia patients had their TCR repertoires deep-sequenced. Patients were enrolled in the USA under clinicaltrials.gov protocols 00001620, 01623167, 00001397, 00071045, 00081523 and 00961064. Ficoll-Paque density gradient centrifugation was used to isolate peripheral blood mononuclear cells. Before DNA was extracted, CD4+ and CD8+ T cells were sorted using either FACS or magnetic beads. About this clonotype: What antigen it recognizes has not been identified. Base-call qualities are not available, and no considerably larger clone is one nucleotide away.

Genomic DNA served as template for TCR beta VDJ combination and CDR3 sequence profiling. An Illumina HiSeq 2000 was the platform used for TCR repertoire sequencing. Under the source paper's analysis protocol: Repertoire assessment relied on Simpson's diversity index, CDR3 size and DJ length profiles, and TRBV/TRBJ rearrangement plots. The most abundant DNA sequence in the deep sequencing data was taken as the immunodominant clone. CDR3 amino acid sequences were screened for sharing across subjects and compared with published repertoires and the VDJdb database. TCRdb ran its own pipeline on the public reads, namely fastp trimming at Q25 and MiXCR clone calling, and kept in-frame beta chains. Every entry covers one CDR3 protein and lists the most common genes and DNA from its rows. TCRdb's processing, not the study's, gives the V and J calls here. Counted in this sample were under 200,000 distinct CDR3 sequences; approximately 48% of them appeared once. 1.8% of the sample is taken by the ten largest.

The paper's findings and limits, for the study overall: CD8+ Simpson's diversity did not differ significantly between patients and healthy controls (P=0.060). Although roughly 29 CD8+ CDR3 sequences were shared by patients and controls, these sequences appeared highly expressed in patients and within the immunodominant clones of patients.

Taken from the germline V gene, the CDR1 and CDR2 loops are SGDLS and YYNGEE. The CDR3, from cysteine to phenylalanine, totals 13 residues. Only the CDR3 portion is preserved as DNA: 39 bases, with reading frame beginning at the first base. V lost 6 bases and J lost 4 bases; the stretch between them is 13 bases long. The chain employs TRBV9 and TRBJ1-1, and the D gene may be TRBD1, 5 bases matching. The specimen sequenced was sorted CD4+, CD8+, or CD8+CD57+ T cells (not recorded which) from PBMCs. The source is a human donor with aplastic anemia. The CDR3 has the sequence CASTQGLGTEAFF. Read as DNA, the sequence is TGTGCCAGCACGCAGGGTTTAGGCACTGAAGCTTTCTTT.